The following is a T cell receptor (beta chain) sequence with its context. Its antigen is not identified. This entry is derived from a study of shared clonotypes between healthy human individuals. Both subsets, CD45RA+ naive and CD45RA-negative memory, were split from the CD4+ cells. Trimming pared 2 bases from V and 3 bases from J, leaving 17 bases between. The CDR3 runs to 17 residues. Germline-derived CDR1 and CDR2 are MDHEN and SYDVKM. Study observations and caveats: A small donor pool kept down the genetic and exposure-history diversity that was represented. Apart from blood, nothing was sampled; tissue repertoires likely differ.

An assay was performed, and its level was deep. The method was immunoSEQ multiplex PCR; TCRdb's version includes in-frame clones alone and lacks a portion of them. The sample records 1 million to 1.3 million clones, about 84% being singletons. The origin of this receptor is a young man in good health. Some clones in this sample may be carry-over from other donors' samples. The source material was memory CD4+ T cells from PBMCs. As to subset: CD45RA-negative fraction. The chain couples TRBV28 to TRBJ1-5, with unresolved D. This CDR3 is CASSLVSPLDFNQPQHF. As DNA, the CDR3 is TGTGCCAGCAGTTTAGTTTCTCCCCTAGATTTCAATCAGCCCCAGCATTTT.